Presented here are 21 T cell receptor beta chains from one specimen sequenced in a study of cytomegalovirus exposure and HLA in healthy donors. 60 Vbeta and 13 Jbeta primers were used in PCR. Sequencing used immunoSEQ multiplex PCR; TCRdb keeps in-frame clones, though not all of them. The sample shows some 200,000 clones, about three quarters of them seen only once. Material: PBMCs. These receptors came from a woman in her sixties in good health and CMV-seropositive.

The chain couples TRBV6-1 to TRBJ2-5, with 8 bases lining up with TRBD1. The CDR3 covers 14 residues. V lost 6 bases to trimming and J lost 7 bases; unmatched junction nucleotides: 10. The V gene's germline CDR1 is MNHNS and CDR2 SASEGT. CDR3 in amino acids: CASSRPGQGGTQYF. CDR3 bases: TGTGCCAGCAGCCGCCCCGGACAGGGTGGGACCCAGTACTTC.

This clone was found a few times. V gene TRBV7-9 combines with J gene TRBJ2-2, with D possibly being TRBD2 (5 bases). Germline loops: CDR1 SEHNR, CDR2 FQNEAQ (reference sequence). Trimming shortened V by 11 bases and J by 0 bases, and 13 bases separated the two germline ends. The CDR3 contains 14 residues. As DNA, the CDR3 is TGTGCCGGACGGAGGCCCTCGAACACCGGGGAGCTGTTTTTT. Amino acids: CAGRRPSNTGELFF. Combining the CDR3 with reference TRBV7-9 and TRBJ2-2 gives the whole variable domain DTGVSQNPRHKITKRGQNVTFRCDPISEHNRLYWYRQTLGQGPEFLTYFQNEAQLEKSRLLSDRFSAERPKGSFSTLEIQRTEQGDSAMYLCAGRRPSNTGELFFGEGSRLTVL.

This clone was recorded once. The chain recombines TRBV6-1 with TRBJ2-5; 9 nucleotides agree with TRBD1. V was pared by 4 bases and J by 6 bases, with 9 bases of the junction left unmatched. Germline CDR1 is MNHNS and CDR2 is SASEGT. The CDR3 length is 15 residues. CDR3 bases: TGTGCCAGCAGTGTCCGGGACAGGGCGATACAGACCCAGTACTTC. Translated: CASSVRDRAIQTQYF.

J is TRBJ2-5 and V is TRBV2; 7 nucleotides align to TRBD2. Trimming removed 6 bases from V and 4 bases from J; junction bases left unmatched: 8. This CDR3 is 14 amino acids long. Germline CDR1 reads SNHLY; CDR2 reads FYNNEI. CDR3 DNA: TGTGCCAGCAGCAGCTTGGGAGGGCGAGAGACCCAGTACTTC. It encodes CASSSLGGRETQYF.

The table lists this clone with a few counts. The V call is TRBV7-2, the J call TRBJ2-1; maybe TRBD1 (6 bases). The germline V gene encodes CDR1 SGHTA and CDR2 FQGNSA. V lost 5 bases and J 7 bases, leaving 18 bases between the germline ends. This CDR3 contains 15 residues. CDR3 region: CASSTGQANTNEQFF. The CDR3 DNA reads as TGTGCCAGCAGCACAGGGCAGGCAAATACTAATGAGCAGTTCTTC.

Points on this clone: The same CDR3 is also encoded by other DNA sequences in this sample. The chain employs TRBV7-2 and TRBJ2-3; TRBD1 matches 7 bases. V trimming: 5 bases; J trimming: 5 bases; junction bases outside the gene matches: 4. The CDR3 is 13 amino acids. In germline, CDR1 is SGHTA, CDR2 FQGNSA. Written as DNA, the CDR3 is TGTGCCAGCAGCAAAGGGGGCGGAGATACGCAGTATTTT. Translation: CASSKGGGDTQYF.

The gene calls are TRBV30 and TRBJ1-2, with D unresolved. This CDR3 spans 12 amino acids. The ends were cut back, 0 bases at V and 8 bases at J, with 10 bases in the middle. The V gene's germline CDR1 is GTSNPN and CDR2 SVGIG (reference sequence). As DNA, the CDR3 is TGTGCCTGGAGTGTACCGGGGAAAGGCTACACCTTC. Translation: CAWSVPGKGYTF.

The CDR3 here is CASSFSYQETQYF. CDR3 coding DNA: TGTGCCAGTAGTTTCTCGTACCAAGAGACCCAGTACTTC. The V and J genes are TRBV19 and TRBJ2-5; D uncertain. Germline-derived CDR1 and CDR2 are LNHDA and SQIVND (reference sequence). The CDR3 runs to 13 residues. V shed 5 bases and J shed 0 bases, with 7 bases lying between them.

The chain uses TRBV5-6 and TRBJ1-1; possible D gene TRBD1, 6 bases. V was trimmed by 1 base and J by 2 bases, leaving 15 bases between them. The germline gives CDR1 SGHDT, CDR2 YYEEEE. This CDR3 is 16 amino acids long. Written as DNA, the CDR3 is TGTGCCAGCAGCTTGAATCAGGGGATCACAAACACTGAAGCTTTCTTT. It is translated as CASSLNQGITNTEAFF.

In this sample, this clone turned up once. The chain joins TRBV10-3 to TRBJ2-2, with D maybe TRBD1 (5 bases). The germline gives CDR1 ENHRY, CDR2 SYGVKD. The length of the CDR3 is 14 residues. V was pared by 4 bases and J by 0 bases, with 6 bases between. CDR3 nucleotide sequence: TGTGCCATCAGTGGACAGCCGAACACCGGGGAGCTGTTTTTT. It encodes CAISGQPNTGELFF.

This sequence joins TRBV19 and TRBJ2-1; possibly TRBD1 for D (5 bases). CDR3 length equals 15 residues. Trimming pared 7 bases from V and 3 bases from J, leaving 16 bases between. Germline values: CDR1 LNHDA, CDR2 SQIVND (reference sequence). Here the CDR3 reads CASTRQPDLYNEQFF. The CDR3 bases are TGTGCCAGTACTCGACAGCCGGACCTCTACAATGAGCAGTTCTTC.

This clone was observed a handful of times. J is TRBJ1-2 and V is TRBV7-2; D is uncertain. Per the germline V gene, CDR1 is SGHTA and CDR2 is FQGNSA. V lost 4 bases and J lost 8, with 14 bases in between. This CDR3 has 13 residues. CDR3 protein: CASSSNRELGYTF. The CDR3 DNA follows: TGTGCCAGCAGCTCAAACCGCGAACTGGGCTACACCTTC.

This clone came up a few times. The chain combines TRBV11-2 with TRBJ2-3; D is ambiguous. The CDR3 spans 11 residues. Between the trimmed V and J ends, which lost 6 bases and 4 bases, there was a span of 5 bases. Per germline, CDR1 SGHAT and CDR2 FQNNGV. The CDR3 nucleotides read TGTGCCAGCAGTCCGGCAGATACGCAGTATTTT. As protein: CASSPADTQYF.

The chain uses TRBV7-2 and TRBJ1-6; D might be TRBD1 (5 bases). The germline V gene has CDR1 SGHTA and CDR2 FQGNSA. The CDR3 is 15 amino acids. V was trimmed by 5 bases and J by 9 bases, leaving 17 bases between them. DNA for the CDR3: TGTGCCAGCAGCCTGTTAGGGACTGGGAGTTCACCCCTCCACTTT. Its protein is CASSLLGTGSSPLHF.

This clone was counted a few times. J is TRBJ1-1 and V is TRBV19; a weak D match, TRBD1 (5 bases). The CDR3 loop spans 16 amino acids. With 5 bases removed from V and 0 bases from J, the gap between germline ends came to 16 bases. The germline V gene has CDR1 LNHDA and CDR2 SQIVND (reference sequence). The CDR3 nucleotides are TGTGCCAGTAGTTCCGGGGGTTCTTTGGTGAACACTGAAGCTTTCTTT. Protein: CASSSGGSLVNTEAFF.

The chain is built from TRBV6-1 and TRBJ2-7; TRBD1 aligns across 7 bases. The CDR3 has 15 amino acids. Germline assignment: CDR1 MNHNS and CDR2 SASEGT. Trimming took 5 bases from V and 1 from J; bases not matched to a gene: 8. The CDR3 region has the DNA TGTGCCAGCAGTACAAGGGACAGCGGATCCTACGAGCAGTACTTC. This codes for CASSTRDSGSYEQYF.

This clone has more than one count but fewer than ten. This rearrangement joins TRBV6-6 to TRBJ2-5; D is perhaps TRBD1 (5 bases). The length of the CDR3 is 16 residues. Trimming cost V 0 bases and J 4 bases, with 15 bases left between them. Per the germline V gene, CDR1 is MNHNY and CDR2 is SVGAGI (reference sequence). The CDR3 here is CASSYSPGQSGETQYF. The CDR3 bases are TGTGCCAGCAGTTACTCGCCAGGGCAGAGTGGAGAGACCCAGTACTTC.

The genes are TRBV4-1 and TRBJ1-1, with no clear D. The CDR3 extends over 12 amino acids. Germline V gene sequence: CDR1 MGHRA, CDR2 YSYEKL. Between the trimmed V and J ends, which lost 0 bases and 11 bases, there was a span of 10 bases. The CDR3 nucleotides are TGCGCCAGCAGCCAAGAACTCAACGGGGCTTTCTTT. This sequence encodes CASSQELNGAFF.

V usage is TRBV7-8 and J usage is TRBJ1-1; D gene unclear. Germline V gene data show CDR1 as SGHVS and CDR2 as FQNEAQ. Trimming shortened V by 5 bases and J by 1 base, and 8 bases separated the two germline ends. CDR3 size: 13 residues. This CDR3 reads CASSITQNTEAFF. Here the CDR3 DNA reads TGTGCCAGCAGCATTACACAGAACACTGAAGCTTTCTTT.

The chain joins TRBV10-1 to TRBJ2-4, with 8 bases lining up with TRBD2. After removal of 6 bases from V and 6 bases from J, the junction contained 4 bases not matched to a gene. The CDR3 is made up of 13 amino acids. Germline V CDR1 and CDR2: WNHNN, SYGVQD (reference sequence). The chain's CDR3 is CASSLTSGNIQYF. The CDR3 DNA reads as TGCGCCAGCAGCTTAACTAGCGGAAACATTCAGTACTTC.

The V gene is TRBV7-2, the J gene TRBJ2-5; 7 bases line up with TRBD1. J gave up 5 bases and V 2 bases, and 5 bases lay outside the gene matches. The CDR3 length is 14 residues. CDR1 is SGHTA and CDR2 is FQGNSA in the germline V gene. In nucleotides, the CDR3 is TGTGCCAGCAGCTTAACAGGGGTTCGGGAGACCCAGTACTTC. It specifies CASSLTGVRETQYF.